This entry is about one T cell receptor (beta chain). The antigen remains undetermined. These data are taken from a study of graft-versus-host responses after intestinal transplantation. Study-wide results and caveats: There was an association between peak levels of circulating GvH clones and early post-transplant HvG declines.

Trimming took 3 bases from V and 2 from J, leaving 3 bases between them. The CDR3 extends over 12 amino acids. Germline loops: CDR1 LNHDA, CDR2 SQIVND (reference sequence). Generated by immunoSEQ multiplex PCR, the TCRdb table keeps only in-frame clones and is missing some. The sample consists of around 90,000 clones, roughly 92% of them appearing once. The clonotype originates from a human donor who received an intestinal transplant. The rearrangement links TRBV19 to TRBJ2-3, with unresolved D. Source: unstimulated CD4+ T cells sorted from spleen or lymph node cells, taken before intestinal transplant. CDR3 amino acids: CASSIPTDTQYF. CDR3 coding DNA: TGTGCCAGTAGTATCCCCACAGATACGCAGTATTTT.